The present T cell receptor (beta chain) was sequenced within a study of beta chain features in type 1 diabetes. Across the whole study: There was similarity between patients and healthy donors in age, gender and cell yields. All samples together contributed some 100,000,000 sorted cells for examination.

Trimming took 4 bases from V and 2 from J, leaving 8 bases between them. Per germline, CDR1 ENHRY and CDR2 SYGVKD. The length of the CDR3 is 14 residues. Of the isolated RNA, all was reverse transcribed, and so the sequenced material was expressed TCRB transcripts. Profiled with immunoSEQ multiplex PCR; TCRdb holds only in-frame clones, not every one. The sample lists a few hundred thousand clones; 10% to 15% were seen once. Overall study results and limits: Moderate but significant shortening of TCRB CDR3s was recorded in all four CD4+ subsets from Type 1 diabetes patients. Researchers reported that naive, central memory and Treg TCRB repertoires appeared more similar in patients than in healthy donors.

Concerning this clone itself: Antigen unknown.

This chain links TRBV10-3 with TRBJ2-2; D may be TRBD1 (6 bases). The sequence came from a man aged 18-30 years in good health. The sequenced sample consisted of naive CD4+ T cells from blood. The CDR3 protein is CAISGQENTGELFF. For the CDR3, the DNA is TGTGCCATCAGTGGACAGGAAAACACCGGGGAGCTGTTTTTT.